This record looks at one T cell receptor beta chain sequence and its context. This receptor's antigen is unknown. Base qualities are missing; no much larger clone stands one base away. The data derive from a study of lymphopenia after photon versus proton radiotherapy (dated by TCRdb to about 2019). At the level of the whole study: The study compared the immunological effects of photon versus proton radiation therapy in patients with gastrointestinal tumors who developed high-grade lymphopenia. The cohort included more than 15 patients with gastrointestinal tumors who developed lymphopenia after receiving either photon or proton therapy. The goal of the study was to characterize the differences between the two radiation modalities in how they affect the immune system. Results the study describes overall, beyond this receptor: Across the cohort, among patients who died, a greater drop in TCR diversity after the nadir was inversely correlated with overall survival time. Proton-treated patients stayed relatively stable during treatment, while photon-treated patients lost naive T cells and TCR diversity and gained effector/memory populations. Once the lymphocyte count had reached its nadir, the repertoires of photon-treated patients showed oligoclonal expansion, particularly of CD8+ Temra cells, and this expansion drove the decline in diversity. The survival association was assessed only in patients who died, and better survival with proton therapy was presented by the authors as a possibility rather than a demonstrated result.

Libraries were made using the immunoSEQ multiplex PCR assay. Alongside multiparametric flow cytometry, deep sequencing of rearranged TCR beta loci was used to profile the T cell repertoires. In TCRdb, the immuneACCESS table is reduced to in-frame sequences with V and J assigned. These tables do not hold every clone; where another copy was compared, an unresolved V gene accounts for under half, and the others remain unexplained. For this sample the table gives more than 20,000 clones, of which roughly 85% were detected only once. Of the sample, 15% to 20% is held by the ten largest clones. V trim: 0 bases; J trim: 4 bases; unmatched bases: 8. Based on the germline V gene, the CDR1 and CDR2 sequences are SGHRS and YFSETQ. The CDR3 measures 16 amino acids from cysteine to phenylalanine. The entry retains the CDR3 DNA only, 48 bases that are in frame from base 1.

The receptor comes from a man in his 60s with pancreatic cancer. Rearrangement joined TRBV5-1 to TRBJ1-1; a stretch of 8 junction bases matches TRBD1. Here the sequenced sample was peripheral blood, taken from a patient treated with photon-based radiotherapy. The CDR3 amino acid sequence is: CASSLAAQGVVTEAFF. The nucleotide sequence reads TGCGCCAGCAGCTTGGCCGCACAGGGGGTGGTCACTGAAGCTTTCTTT.